These 20 T cell receptor beta chains originate from one sample sequenced in a study of blood T cells in healthy people across ages. Combining a sample-barcoded 5' primer with a J-beta primer mix, a second PCR ran for 7 to 11 cycles. TCRdb reprocessed the 5' RACE reads with MiXCR, giving one entry per CDR3 protein. Of some 710,000 distinct CDR3 sequences listed, about a fifth were seen once; the top ten hold around 21%. What was sequenced was blood. The receptors were gathered from a man aged 65 to 85 in good health.

In this sample, this clonotype turned up a few times. This chain joins TRBV7-2 and TRBJ2-2; D is unresolved. Trimming pared 3 bases from V and 4 bases from J, leaving 6 bases between. Per germline, CDR1 SGHTA and CDR2 FQGNSA. The CDR3 contains 13 residues. CDR3 nucleotide sequence: TGTGCCAGCAGCTTGGATTTCACCGGGGAGCTGTTTTTT. Translated: CASSLDFTGELFF. The whole variable domain, remainder taken from reference TRBV7-2 and TRBJ2-2, is GAGVSQSPSNKVTEKGKDVELRCDPISGHTALYWYRQSLGQGLEFLIYFQGNSAPDKSGLPSDRFSAERTGGSVSTLTIQRTQQEDSAVYLCASSLDFTGELFFGEGSRLTVL.

This clonotype was detected a few times. The V and J genes are TRBV12-3 or TRBV12-4 and TRBJ2-1; D ambiguous. This CDR3 spans 15 amino acids. V gave up 0 bases and J gave up 0 bases, with 6 bases separating them. CDR3 sequence (DNA): TGTGCCAGCAGTTTAGCCTGGGGCTCCTACAATGAGCAGTTCTTC. Translation: CASSLAWGSYNEQFF.

This clonotype was observed a few times. The DNA of the CDR3 is TGTGCCAGCAGCGTCCGGGGGGTCCAAGAGACCCAGTACTTC. Its translation: CASSVRGVQETQYF. V usage is TRBV11-2 and J usage is TRBJ2-5, with 7 bases identical to TRBD2. The germline CDR1 and CDR2 sequences are SGHAT and FQNNGV. After removal of 5 bases from V and 1 base from J, the junction contained 4 bases not matched to a gene. CDR3 length: 14 amino acids.

The rearrangement joins TRBV5-5 to TRBJ2-1; 11 nucleotides line up with TRBD1. The DNA end is more similar to TRBJ2-7, so the J call may be wrong. The CDR3 is made up of 14 amino acids. Looked up from germline, CDR1 is SGHKS and CDR2 is YYEKEE (reference sequence). The CDR3 coding sequence is TGTGCCAGCAGCGTGGACAGGGGGCACTACGAGCAGTACTTC. This codes for CASSVDRGHYEQYF.

The chain employs TRBV19 and TRBJ2-1, with 7 bases lining up with TRBD2. Judging by the DNA end, TRBJ2-5 fits better; the J call may be wrong. CDR3 length equals 13 residues. Germline V lookup: CDR1 LNHDA, CDR2 SQIVND (reference sequence). The CDR3 spells CASTERGQETQYF. The CDR3 nucleotides are TGTGCCAGTACAGAGCGGGGACAAGAGACCCAGTACTTC.

A remark on this clonotype: Likely a read error: the CDR3 ends without its conserved phenylalanine or tryptophan. This chain joins TRBV5-1 and TRBJ2-5, with D possibly TRBD2 on 6 matching bases. The CDR3 contains 14 residues. CDR1 SGHRS and CDR2 YFSETQ come from the germline V gene. Here the CDR3 reads CASGLNGGQETQYS. CDR3 coding DNA: TGCGCCAGCGGCTTGAACGGGGGTCAAGAGACCCAGTACTCC.

The chain uses TRBV5-1 and TRBJ2-2, with D possibly matching TRBD1 (6 bases). Germline CDR1 SGHRS, CDR2 YFSETQ. The CDR3 has 15 amino acids. V was shortened by 3 bases and J by 0 bases, with 9 bases between the two germline ends. The CDR3 DNA reads as TGCGCCAGCAGCTACAGGGTCGCGAACACCGGGGAGCTGTTTTTT. As protein: CASSYRVANTGELFF.

This chain connects TRBV6-1 to TRBJ2-5, with 7 bases that match TRBD2. The end of the DNA is better explained by TRBJ2-1, so the J call may be wrong. This CDR3 is 15 amino acids long. Germline V lookup: CDR1 MNHNS, CDR2 SASEGT. CDR3 amino acids: CASSETSAEYNEQFF. CDR3 nucleotide sequence: TGTGCCAGCAGTGAAACTAGCGCCGAGTACAATGAGCAGTTCTTC.

The gene calls are TRBV5-1 and TRBJ1-4, with 9 bases fitting TRBD1. The germline CDR1 and CDR2 sequences are SGHRS and YFSETQ. The CDR3 consists of 14 residues. Germline trimming cut 6 bases from V and 12 bases from J; bases unmatched to any gene: 12. CDR3 DNA: TGCGCCAGCAAAGGGACAGGGCCGAACTCCGAACTGTTTTTT. This sequence encodes CASKGTGPNSELFF. Full variable domain (remainder filled in from reference TRBV5-1 and TRBJ1-4): KAGVTQTPRYLIKTRGQQVTLSCSPISGHRSVSWYQQTPGQGLQFLFEYFSETQRNKGNFPGRFSGRQFSNSRSEMNVSTLELGDSALYLCASKGTGPNSELFFGSGTQLSVL.

Remarks on this clonotype: The missing conserved phenylalanine or tryptophan at the end of this CDR3 makes a read error likely. The chain's CDR3 is CASSLGTSGGLSSYNEQFS. As DNA, the CDR3 is TGTGCCAGCAGCTTAGGTACTAGCGGGGGCCTTAGCTCCTACAATGAGCAGTTCTCC. J is TRBJ2-1 and V is TRBV7-9; 11 bases line up with TRBD2. The CDR3 consists of 19 residues. CDR1 SEHNR and CDR2 FQNEAQ come from the germline V gene (reference sequence). Trimming at V came to 1 base and at J to 0 bases, leaving 8 bases not matched to a gene.

The genes are TRBV12-3 or TRBV12-4 and TRBJ2-3; 9 nucleotides align to TRBD2. V lost 6 bases, J lost 4 bases, and 11 bases stayed unmatched. CDR3 length: 16 amino acids. CDR3 sequence reads: CASSPPLAGRADTQYF. DNA for the CDR3: TGTGCCAGCAGCCCTCCTCTAGCGGGGAGAGCAGATACGCAGTATTTT.

The chain is built from TRBV6-6 and TRBJ1-3; D not resolved. This CDR3 is built from 16 residues. CDR1 is MNHNY and CDR2 is SVGAGI in the germline V gene (reference sequence). V lost 0 bases and J 3 bases, leaving 12 bases between the germline ends. CDR3 protein: CASSYSLGSGGNTIYF. CDR3 coding DNA: TGTGCCAGCAGTTACTCGCTCGGGTCCGGTGGAAACACCATATATTTT.

The J gene is TRBJ1-1, the V gene TRBV7-9, with D hard to call. The V gene lost 1 base and the J gene lost 3 bases, with 9 bases spanning the gap. The germline V gene has CDR1 SEHNR and CDR2 FQNEAQ (reference sequence). This CDR3 has 14 residues. The CDR3, as DNA: TGTGCCAGCAGCTTAGGAGGGATTGACACTGAAGCTTTCTTT. This translates into CASSLGGIDTEAFF. Filled out from reference TRBV7-9 and TRBJ1-1, the complete variable domain reads DTGVSQNPRHKITKRGQNVTFRCDPISEHNRLYWYRQTLGQGPEFLTYFQNEAQLEKSRLLSDRFSAERPKGSFSTLEIQRTEQGDSAMYLCASSLGGIDTEAFFGQGTRLTVV.

The chain has TRBV6-5 and TRBJ2-7, with TRBD1 matching over 8 bases. The CDR3 has 14 residues. V shed 5 bases and J 2 bases; nucleotides not matched to a gene: 5. CDR1 and CDR2 (germline): MNHEY, SVGAGI. The CDR3 reads CASSRDRITYEQYF. In DNA form, the CDR3 reads TGTGCCAGCAGTCGGGACAGGATTACCTACGAGCAGTACTTC.

This clonotype occurred a few times. This sequence joins TRBV7-9 and TRBJ2-1; D is unclear. CDR3 length: 11 residues. Germline V gives CDR1 SEHNR, CDR2 FQNEAQ (reference sequence). Trimming pared 3 bases from V and 10 bases from J, leaving 7 bases between. CDR3 sequence: CASSLSSEQFF. The CDR3 bases are TGTGCCAGCAGCTTGAGCAGCGAGCAGTTCTTC.

This chain uses TRBV7-6 with TRBJ2-7, with D hard to call. This CDR3 is built from 15 residues. The germline V and J ends were trimmed by 5 bases and 4 bases, with 18 bases remaining between them. Germline-derived CDR1 and CDR2 are SGHVS and FNYEAQ. CDR3 amino acids: CASSPTGGASYEQYF. The CDR3 DNA follows: TGTGCCAGCAGCCCCACGGGCGGCGCGTCGTACGAGCAGTACTTC.

The chain combines TRBV20-1 with TRBJ1-5; tentative D call: TRBD1 (5 bases). Germline values: CDR1 DFQATT, CDR2 SNEGSKA (reference sequence). The V end lost 6 bases, the J end lost 0 bases, and 18 bases lay between the germline ends. The CDR3 contains 16 residues. CDR3 sequence reads: CSAADIERYSNQPQHF. The CDR3 DNA reads TGCAGTGCCGCGGACATAGAGCGGTATAGCAATCAGCCCCAGCATTTT.

The chain uses TRBV29-1 and TRBJ2-7; 7 bases are shared with TRBD1. The CDR3 has 12 amino acids. The germline CDR1 and CDR2 sequences are SQVTM and ANQGSEA. The V gene end was trimmed by 4 bases and the J gene end by 5 bases; junction bases not matched to a gene: 5. The CDR3 protein is CSVVRDRDEQYF. The CDR3 DNA is TGCAGCGTTGTAAGGGACAGAGACGAGCAGTACTTC.

The rearrangement uses TRBV19 and TRBJ1-1; TRBD1 matches 7 bases. CDR1 is LNHDA and CDR2 is SQIVND in the germline V gene (reference sequence). The V segment lost 9 bases and the J segment 4 bases; nucleotides outside the gene matches: 17. There are 16 residues in the CDR3. DNA for the CDR3: TGTGCCAGCGGTCCTCAAGGGGGCGGGTTGAGCACTGAAGCTTTCTTT. It specifies CASGPQGGGLSTEAFF.

The rearrangement uses TRBV20-1 and TRBJ2-2; D possibly corresponds to TRBD1 (6 bases). This CDR3 contains 14 residues. V was cut by 2 bases and J by 2 bases, with 9 bases left in between. Germline CDR1 DFQATT, CDR2 SNEGSKA (reference sequence). The CDR3 DNA reads as TGCAGTGCTAGACAGGGGCGAAACACCGGGGAGCTGTTTTTT. Amino acid sequence: CSARQGRNTGELFF.